The 19 T cell receptor beta chains reported below all come from one sample, sequenced in a study of OX40 agonist ivuxolimab in advanced cancers. Libraries were prepared by immunoSEQ multiplex PCR; TCRdb keeps only in-frame clonotypes and omits some of them. Of fewer than 35,000 clones in the sample, roughly 76% were seen once. Sequenced material: CD4+ or CD8+ T cells sorted from blood, taken in a trial of the OX40 agonist ivuxolimab. The receptors come from an adult with an advanced solid tumor such as melanoma, head and neck, liver or kidney cancer.

The genes are TRBV5-1 and TRBJ2-5, with 8 nucleotides matching TRBD2. Germline-derived CDR1 and CDR2 are SGHRS and YFSETQ. V trimming: 4 bases; J trimming: 5 bases; junction bases outside the gene matches: 7. The CDR3 totals 14 residues. The CDR3 nucleotides read TGCGCCAGCAGCCCGGGGGGGGGCGGTGAGACCCAGTACTTC. Its translation is CASSPGGGGETQYF.

The chain combines TRBV6-5 with TRBJ2-1, with D perhaps matching TRBD2 (6 bases). Germline V gene sequence: CDR1 MNHEY, CDR2 SVGAGI. V shed 5 bases and J shed 9 bases, with 14 bases lying between them. The CDR3 is 13 amino acids. The CDR3 protein is CASSPGRGGEQFF. The CDR3 nucleotides are TGTGCCAGCAGTCCCGGAAGGGGAGGTGAGCAGTTCTTC.

This chain uses TRBV10-3 with TRBJ2-2, with 8 positions matching TRBD2. The germline V gene encodes CDR1 ENHRY and CDR2 SYGVKD. J lost 0 bases, V lost 6 bases, and 3 bases had no gene match. The CDR3 spans 15 residues. This CDR3 is CAIRGGLANTGELFF. In DNA, the CDR3 is TGTGCCATCAGGGGGGGACTAGCGAACACCGGGGAGCTGTTTTTT.

V gene TRBV18 combines with J gene TRBJ2-4, with no clear D. CDR3 length: 15 amino acids. V was pared by 3 bases and J by 0 bases, with 9 bases between. CDR1 and CDR2 from the germline V gene are KGHSH and LQKENI. Here the CDR3 reads CASSPRSLAKNIQYF. The CDR3 DNA reads as TGTGCCAGCTCACCTCGAAGTTTAGCCAAAAACATTCAGTACTTC.

V usage is TRBV2 and J usage is TRBJ2-2; D may correspond to TRBD1 or TRBD2 (5 bases each). The length of the CDR3 is 14 residues. Germline V CDR1 and CDR2: SNHLY, FYNNEI. Trimming cost V 1 base and J 3 bases, with 6 bases left between them. The CDR3 sequence: CASSEGGYTGELFF. Written as DNA, the CDR3 is TGTGCCAGCAGTGAAGGGGGGTACACCGGGGAGCTGTTTTTT. Combining the CDR3 with reference TRBV2 and TRBJ2-2 gives the whole variable domain EPEVTQTPSHQVTQMGQEVILRCVPISNHLYFYWYRQILGQKVEFLVSFYNNEISEKSEIFDDQFSVERPDGSNFTLKIRSTKLEDSAMYFCASSEGGYTGELFFGEGSRLTVL.

The chain combines TRBV5-1 with TRBJ1-2; D uncertain. Trimming pared 0 bases from V and 7 bases from J, leaving 10 bases between. The CDR3 runs 13 residues. CDR1 and CDR2 (germline): SGHRS, YFSETQ. For the CDR3, the DNA is TGCGCCAGCAGCTTGGGGGGTTCTGCTGGCTACACCTTC. Protein product: CASSLGGSAGYTF.

V usage is TRBV9 and J usage is TRBJ2-1; either TRBD1 or TRBD2 may fit D (5 bases each). The CDR3 length is 15 residues. Germline V gene data show CDR1 as SGDLS and CDR2 as YYNGEE. V was clipped by 5 bases and J by 3 bases, with 15 bases between them. The CDR3 is CASSTAGTDYNEQFF. CDR3 in DNA: TGTGCCAGCAGTACTGCCGGGACGGACTACAATGAGCAGTTCTTC.

The chain uses TRBV6-4 and TRBJ2-1; TRBD1 aligns across 9 bases. With 5 bases clipped from V and 2 bases from J, the junction kept 4 bases outside the gene matches. The CDR3 covers 15 residues. Germline loops: CDR1 MRHNA, CDR2 SNTAGT. The CDR3 reads CASSITGGAYNEQFF. The CDR3 DNA is TGTGCCAGCAGTATTACAGGGGGCGCCTACAATGAGCAGTTCTTC.

The chain employs TRBV5-4 and TRBJ2-7, with D possibly TRBD1 on 5 matching bases. V was pared by 2 bases and J by 1 base, with 10 bases between. The CDR3 has 14 amino acids. Germline assignment: CDR1 SGHNT and CDR2 YYREEE (reference sequence). The CDR3 DNA reads TGTGCCAGCAGCTTATCACAGGTTTCCTACGAGCAGTACTTC. It codes for CASSLSQVSYEQYF.

This chain joins TRBV2 and TRBJ1-2; 7 bases are a match to TRBD1. The germline V gene has CDR1 SNHLY and CDR2 FYNNEI. The CDR3 consists of 12 residues. V lost 7 bases to trimming and J lost 3 bases; unmatched junction nucleotides: 2. In DNA, the CDR3 is TGTGCCAGCACACAGGGGTACTATGGCTACACCTTC. Translating it yields CASTQGYYGYTF.

V is TRBV5-4 and J is TRBJ1-2; 10 bases fit TRBD1. After removal of 0 bases from V and 7 bases from J, the junction contained 3 bases not matched to a gene. Looked up from germline, CDR1 is SGHNT and CDR2 is YYREEE (reference sequence). The CDR3 runs 14 residues. Written as DNA, the CDR3 is TGTGCCAGCAGCTTGGAAGGGACAGGGGTTGGCTACACCTTC. This translates into CASSLEGTGVGYTF.

The CDR3 loop is CAISGRQGIGNTIYF. The DNA for the CDR3 is TGTGCCATCAGTGGCCGGCAGGGGATCGGAAACACCATATATTTT. The chain couples TRBV10-3 to TRBJ1-3; D is perhaps TRBD1 (6 bases). From germline, CDR1 is ENHRY and CDR2 SYGVKD. V was pared by 4 bases and J by 4 bases, with 14 bases between. This CDR3 has 15 amino acids.

The chain has TRBV7-6 and TRBJ2-3; 8 bases are shared with TRBD1. The CDR3 is made up of 15 amino acids. Germline V gene sequence: CDR1 SGHVS, CDR2 FNYEAQ. The V and J ends lost 5 bases and 8 bases, in that order; junction bases with no gene match: 12. The CDR3 bases are TGTGCCAGCAGCCTCAACAGGGGGAGTTTGGGTACGCAGTATTTT. This translates into CASSLNRGSLGTQYF.

J is TRBJ2-1 and V is TRBV9; 11 bases line up with TRBD2. CDR1 SGDLS and CDR2 YYNGEE come from the germline V gene. V was pared by 0 bases and J by 0 bases, with 2 bases of the junction left unmatched. The CDR3 runs 17 residues. The CDR3 DNA sequence: TGTGCCAGCAGCGTAGGACTAGCGGGGAGCTCCTACAATGAGCAGTTCTTC. Translated, it gives CASSVGLAGSSYNEQFF.

The sample holds a few counts of this clone. The V call is TRBV28, the J call TRBJ1-3, with D uncertain. The V gene's germline CDR1 is MDHEN and CDR2 SYDVKM. This CDR3 region has 13 residues. With 1 base removed from V and 7 bases from J, the gap between germline ends came to 8 bases. CDR3 nucleotides: TGTGCCAGCAGTTTATCTAAGGTTAACACCATATATTTT. This sequence encodes CASSLSKVNTIYF.

The chain joins TRBV5-1 to TRBJ2-7, with a tentative D call TRBD1 (6 bases). The CDR3 totals 13 residues. V was clipped by 1 base and J by 11 bases, with 16 bases between them. Germline assignment: CDR1 SGHRS and CDR2 YFSETQ. Here the CDR3 reads CASSLRRQALEYF. The CDR3 DNA follows: TGCGCCAGCAGCTTGCGTCGACAGGCTCTCGAGTACTTC.

The genes are TRBV19 and TRBJ1-2; a weak D match, TRBD1 (5 bases). The CDR3 totals 14 residues. V lost 8 bases and J lost 2, with 15 bases in between. Per the germline V gene, CDR1 is LNHDA and CDR2 is SQIVND (reference sequence). In DNA, the CDR3 is TGTGCCAGTCGCCCAGGGATCGTGAACTATGGCTACACCTTC. This translates into CASRPGIVNYGYTF.

The gene calls are TRBV11-3 and TRBJ2-2; D gene uncertain. The CDR3 loop spans 13 amino acids. Germline V gives CDR1 SGHNT, CDR2 YENEEA. V lost 5 bases and J lost 4, with 8 bases in between. CDR3 residues: CASSPGVTGELFF. The CDR3 nucleotides read TGTGCCAGCAGCCCCGGAGTCACCGGGGAGCTGTTTTTT.

This clone was seen only once. The chain uses TRBV11-2 and TRBJ1-2, with 8 bases fitting TRBD1. There are 15 residues in the CDR3. CDR1 and CDR2 from the germline V gene are SGHAT and FQNNGV. The ends lost 5 bases at V and 2 bases at J; junction bases unmatched: 7. CDR3 sequence: CASSSSGTGNYGYTF. The CDR3 DNA is TGTGCCAGCAGCAGTTCCGGGACAGGCAACTATGGCTACACCTTC.